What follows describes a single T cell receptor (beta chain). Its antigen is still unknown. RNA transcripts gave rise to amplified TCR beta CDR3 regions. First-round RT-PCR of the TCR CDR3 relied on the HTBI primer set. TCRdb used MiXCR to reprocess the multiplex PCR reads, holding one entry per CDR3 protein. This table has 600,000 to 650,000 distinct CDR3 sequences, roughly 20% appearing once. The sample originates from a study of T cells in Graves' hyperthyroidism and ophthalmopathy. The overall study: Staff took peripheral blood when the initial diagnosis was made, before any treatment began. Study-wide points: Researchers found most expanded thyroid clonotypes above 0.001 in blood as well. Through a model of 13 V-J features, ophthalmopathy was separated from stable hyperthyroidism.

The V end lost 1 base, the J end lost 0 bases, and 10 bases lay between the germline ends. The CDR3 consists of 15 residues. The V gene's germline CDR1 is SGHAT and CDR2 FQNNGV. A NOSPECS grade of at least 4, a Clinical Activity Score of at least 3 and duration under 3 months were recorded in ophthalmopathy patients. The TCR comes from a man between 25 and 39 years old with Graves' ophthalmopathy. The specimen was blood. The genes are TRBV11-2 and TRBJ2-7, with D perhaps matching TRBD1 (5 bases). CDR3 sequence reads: CASSLGRTTSYEQYF. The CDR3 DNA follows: TGTGCCAGCAGCTTAGGTCGGACAACCTCCTACGAGCAGTACTTC. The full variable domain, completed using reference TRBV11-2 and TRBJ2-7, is EAGVAQSPRYKIIEKRQSVAFWCNPISGHATLYWYQQILGQGPKLLIQFQNNGVVDDSQLPKDRFSAERLKGVDSTLKIQPAKLEDSAVYLCASSLGRTTSYEQYFGPGTRLTVT.